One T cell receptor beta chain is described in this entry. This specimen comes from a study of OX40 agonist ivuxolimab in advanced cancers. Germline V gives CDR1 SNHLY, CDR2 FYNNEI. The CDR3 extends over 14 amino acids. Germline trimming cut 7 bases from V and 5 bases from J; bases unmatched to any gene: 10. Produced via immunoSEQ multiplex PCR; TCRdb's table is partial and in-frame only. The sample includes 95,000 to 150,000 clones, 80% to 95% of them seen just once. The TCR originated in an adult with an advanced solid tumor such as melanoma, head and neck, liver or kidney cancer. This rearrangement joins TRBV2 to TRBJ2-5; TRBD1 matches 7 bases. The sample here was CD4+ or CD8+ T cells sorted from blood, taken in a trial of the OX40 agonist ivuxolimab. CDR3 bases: TGTGCCAGCACAAGACAGGGTTTCGGGGAGACCCAGTACTTC. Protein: CASTRQGFGETQYF.